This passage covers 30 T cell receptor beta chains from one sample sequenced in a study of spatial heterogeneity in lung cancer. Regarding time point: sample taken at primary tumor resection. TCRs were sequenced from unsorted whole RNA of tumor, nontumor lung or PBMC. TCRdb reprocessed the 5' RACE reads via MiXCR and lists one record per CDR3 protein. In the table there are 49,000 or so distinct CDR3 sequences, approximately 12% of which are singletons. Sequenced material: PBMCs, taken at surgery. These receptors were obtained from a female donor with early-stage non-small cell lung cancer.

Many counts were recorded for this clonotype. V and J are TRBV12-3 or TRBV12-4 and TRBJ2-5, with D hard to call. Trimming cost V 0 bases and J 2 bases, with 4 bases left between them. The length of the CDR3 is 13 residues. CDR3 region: CASSLATQETQYF. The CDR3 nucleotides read TGTGCCAGCAGTTTAGCAACTCAAGAGACCCAGTACTTC.

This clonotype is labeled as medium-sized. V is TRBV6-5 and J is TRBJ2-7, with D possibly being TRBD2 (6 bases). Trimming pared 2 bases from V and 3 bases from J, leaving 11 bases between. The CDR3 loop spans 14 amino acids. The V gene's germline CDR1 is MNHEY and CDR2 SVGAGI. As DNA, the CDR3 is TGTGCCAGCAGTTACGGCGGGGCGGGCTACGAGCAGTACTTC. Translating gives CASSYGGAGYEQYF.

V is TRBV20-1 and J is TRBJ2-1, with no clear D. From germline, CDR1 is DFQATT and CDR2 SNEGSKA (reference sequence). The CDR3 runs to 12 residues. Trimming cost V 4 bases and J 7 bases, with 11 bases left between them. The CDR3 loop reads CSANGPWNEQFF. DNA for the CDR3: TGCAGTGCTAATGGACCGTGGAATGAGCAGTTCTTC.

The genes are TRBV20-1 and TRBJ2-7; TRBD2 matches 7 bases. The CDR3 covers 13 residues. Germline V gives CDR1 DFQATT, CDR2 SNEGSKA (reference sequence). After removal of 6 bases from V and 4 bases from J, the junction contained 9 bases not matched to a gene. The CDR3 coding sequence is TGCAGTGCCGGCGGGGGAACTTCATACGAGCAGTACTTC. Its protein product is CSAGGGTSYEQYF.

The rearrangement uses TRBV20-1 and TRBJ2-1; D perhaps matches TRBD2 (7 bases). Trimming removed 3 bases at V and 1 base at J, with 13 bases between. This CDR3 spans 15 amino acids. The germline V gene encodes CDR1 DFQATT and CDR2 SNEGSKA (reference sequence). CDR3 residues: CSASLRGGSYNEQFF. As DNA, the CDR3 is TGCAGTGCTAGCCTCAGGGGAGGGTCCTACAATGAGCAGTTCTTC.

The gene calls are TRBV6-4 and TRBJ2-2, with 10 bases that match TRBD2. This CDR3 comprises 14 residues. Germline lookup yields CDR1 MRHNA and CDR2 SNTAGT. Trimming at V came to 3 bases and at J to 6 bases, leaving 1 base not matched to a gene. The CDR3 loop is CASSEAGGPGELFF. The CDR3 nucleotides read TGTGCCAGCAGTGAAGCGGGGGGGCCCGGGGAGCTGTTTTTT.

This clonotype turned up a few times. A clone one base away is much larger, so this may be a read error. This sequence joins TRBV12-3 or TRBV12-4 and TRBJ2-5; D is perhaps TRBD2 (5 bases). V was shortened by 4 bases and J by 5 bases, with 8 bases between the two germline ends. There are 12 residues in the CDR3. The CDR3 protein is CASSSSGETQYF. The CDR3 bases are TGTGCCAGCAGTTCCTCGGGGGAGACCCAGTACTTC.

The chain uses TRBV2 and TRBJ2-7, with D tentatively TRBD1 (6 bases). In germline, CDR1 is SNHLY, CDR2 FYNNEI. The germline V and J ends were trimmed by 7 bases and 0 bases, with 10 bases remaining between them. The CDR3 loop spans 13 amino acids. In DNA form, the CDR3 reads TGTGCCAGCAATGCGGACAGCTCCTACGAGCAGTACTTC. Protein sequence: CASNADSSYEQYF.

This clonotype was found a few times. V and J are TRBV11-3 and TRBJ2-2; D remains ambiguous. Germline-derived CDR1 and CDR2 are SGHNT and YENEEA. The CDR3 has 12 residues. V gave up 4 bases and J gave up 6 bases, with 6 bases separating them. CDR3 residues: CASSSLSGELFF. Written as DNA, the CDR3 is TGTGCCAGCAGCTCTTTATCCGGGGAGCTGTTTTTT.

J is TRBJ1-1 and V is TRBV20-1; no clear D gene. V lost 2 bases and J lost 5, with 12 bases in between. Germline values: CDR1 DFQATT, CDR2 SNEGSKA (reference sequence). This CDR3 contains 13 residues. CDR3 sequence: CSARNNARTEAFF. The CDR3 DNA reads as TGCAGTGCTAGAAACAACGCTAGGACTGAAGCTTTCTTT.

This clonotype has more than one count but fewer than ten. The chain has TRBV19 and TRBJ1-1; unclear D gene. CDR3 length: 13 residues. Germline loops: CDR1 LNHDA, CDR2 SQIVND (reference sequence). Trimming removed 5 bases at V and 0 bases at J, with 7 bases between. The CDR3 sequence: CASSVALNTEAFF. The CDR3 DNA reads TGTGCCAGTAGTGTAGCCTTGAACACTGAAGCTTTCTTT.

The CDR3 sequence: CASSFGANSPLHF. The CDR3 DNA reads as TGTGCCAGCAGCTTCGGGGCTAATTCACCCCTCCACTTT. The chain links TRBV7-9 to TRBJ1-6, with a possible D match to TRBD1 (5 bases). This CDR3 spans 13 amino acids. Germline CDR1 reads SEHNR; CDR2 reads FQNEAQ (reference sequence). V lost 3 bases to trimming and J lost 6 bases, with 6 bases between them.

The CDR3 bases are TGTGCCAGCACCCGAAGACTAGCGGGGACCAATGACATTCAGTACTTC. Translated: CASTRRLAGTNDIQYF. The chain links TRBV6-1 to TRBJ2-4; 11 bases are shared with TRBD2. The CDR3 consists of 16 residues. Per the germline V gene, CDR1 is MNHNS and CDR2 is SASEGT. J gave up 8 bases and V 7 bases, and 13 bases lay outside the gene matches.

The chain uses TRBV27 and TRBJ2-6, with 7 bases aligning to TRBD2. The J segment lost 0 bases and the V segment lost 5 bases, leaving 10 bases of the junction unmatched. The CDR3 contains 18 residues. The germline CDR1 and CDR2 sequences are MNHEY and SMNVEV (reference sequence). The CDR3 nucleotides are TGTGCCAGCAGTCCGCGACGGGGGGACCTCTCTGGGGCCAACGTCCTGACTTTC. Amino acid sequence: CASSPRRGDLSGANVLTF.

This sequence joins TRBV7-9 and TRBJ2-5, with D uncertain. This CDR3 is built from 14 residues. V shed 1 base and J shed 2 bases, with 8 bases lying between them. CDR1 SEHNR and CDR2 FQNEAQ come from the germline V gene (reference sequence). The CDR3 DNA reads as TGTGCCAGCAGCTTAGTACCGGTACAAGAGACCCAGTACTTC. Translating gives CASSLVPVQETQYF.

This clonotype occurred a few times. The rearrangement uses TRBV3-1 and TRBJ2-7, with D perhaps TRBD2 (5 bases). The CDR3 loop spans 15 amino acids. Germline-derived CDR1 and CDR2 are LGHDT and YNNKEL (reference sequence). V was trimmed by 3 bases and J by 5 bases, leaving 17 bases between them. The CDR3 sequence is CASSHEGSRTHEQYF. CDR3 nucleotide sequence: TGTGCCAGCAGCCACGAGGGCTCGCGGACCCACGAGCAGTACTTC.

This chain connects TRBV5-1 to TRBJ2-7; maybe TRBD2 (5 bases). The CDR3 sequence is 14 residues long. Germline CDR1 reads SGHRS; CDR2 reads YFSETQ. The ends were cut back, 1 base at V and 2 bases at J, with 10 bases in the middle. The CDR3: CASSLIWGAYEQYF. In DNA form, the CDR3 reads TGCGCCAGCAGCTTGATCTGGGGAGCCTACGAGCAGTACTTC.

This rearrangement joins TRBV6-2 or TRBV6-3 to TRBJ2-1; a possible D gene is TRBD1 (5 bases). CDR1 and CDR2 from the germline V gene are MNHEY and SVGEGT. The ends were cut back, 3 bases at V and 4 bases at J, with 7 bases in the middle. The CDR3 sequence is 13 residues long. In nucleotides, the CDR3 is TGTGCCAGCAGTTATCGACAGTACAATGAGCAGTTCTTC. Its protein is CASSYRQYNEQFF.

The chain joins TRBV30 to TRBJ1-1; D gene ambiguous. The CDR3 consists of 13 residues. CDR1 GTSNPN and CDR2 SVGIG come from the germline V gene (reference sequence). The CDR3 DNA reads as TGTGCTTGGGAGGACCGGGTAGGACCTGAAGCTTTCTTT. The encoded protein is CAWEDRVGPEAFF.

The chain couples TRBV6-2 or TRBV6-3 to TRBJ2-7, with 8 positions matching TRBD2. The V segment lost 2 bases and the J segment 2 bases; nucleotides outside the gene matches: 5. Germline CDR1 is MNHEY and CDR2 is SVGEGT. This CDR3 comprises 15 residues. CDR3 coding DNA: TGTGCCAGCAGTTACATGACTAGCGCCGCCTACGAGCAGTACTTC. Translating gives CASSYMTSAAYEQYF.

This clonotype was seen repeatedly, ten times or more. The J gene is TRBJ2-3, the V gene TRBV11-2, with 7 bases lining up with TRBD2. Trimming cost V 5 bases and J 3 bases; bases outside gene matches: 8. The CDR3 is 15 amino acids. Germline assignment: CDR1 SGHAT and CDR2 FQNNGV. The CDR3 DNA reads TGTGCCAGCAGCCCCATCCGGGGGGAGACAGATACGCAGTATTTT. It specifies CASSPIRGETDTQYF.

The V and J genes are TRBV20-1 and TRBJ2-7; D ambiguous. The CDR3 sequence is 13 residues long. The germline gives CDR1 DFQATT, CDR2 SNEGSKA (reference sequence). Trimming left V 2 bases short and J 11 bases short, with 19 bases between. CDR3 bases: TGCAGTGCTAGACCGCCCCGAGGACGGACCGAGTACTTC. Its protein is CSARPPRGRTEYF.

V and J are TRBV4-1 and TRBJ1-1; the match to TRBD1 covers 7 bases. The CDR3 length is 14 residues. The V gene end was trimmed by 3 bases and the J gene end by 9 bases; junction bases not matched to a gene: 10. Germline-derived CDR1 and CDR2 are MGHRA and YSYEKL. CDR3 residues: CASSQPGQKFQAFF. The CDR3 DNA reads TGCGCCAGCAGCCAGCCGGGACAGAAGTTCCAAGCTTTCTTT.

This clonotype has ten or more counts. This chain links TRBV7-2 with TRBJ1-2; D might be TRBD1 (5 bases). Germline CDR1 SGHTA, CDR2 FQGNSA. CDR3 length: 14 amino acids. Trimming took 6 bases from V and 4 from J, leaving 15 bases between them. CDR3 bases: TGTGCCAGCAGGGAATGGGGGGGGGGCTATGGCTACACCTTC. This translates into CASREWGGGYGYTF.

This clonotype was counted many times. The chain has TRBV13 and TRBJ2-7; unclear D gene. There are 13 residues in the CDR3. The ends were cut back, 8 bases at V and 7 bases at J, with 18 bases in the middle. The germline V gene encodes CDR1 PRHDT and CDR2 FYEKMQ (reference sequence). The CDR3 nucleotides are TGTGCCAGCCGCCCACGGGCGTCCGGGGAGCAGTACTTC. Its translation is CASRPRASGEQYF.

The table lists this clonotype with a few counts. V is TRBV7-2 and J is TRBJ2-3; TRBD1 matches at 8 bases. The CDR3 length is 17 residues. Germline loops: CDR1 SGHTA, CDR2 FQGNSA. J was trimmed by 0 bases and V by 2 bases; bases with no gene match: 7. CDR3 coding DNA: TGTGCCAGCAGCTTATGGGACAGGACAACTAGCACAGATACGCAGTATTTT. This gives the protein CASSLWDRTTSTDTQYF.

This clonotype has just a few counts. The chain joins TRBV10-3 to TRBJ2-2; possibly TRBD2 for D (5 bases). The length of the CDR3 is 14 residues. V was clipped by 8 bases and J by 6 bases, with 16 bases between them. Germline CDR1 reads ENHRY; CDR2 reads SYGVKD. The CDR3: CAIGQKGSAGELFF. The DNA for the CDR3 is TGTGCCATCGGCCAGAAAGGGAGCGCCGGGGAGCTGTTTTTT.

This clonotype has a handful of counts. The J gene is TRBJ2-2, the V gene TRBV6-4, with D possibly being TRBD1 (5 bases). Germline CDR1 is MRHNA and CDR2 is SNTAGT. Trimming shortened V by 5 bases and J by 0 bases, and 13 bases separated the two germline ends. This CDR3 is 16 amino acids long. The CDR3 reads CASSPFRASNTGELFF. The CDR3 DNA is TGTGCCAGCAGTCCATTCAGGGCTTCGAACACCGGGGAGCTGTTTTTT.

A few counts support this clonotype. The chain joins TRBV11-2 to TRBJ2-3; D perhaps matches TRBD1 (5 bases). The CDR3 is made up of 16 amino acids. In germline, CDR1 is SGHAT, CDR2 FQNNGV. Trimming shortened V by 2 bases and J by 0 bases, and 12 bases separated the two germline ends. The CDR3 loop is CASSLSGGASTDTQYF. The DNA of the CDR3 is TGTGCCAGCAGCTTATCGGGTGGGGCTAGCACAGATACGCAGTATTTT.

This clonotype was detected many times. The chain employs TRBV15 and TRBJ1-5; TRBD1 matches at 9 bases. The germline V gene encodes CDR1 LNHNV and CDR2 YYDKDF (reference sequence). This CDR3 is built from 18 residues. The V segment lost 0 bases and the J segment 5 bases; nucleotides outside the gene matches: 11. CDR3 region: CATSRDASRTGEYQPQHF. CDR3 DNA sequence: TGTGCCACCAGCAGAGATGCAAGCAGGACAGGGGAATATCAGCCCCAGCATTTT.